The 16 T cell receptor beta chains below all came from one sample that was sequenced in a study of blood T cell repertoires in COVID-19. Clones were sequenced by immunoSEQ multiplex PCR, and TCRdb holds only the in-frame ones, with some missing. The table has 200,000 or so clones, about 80% seen once. Sequencing input: PBMCs or T cells enriched from blood (not recorded which). The receptors derive from a man aged 40-49 years who had recovered from COVID-19.

The gene calls are TRBV14 and TRBJ2-5; D gene unclear. V gave up 1 base and J gave up 11 bases, with 14 bases separating them. Germline CDR1 and CDR2: SGHDN and FVKESK. This CDR3 spans 13 amino acids. CDR3 in amino acids: CASSQAPRSAQYF. In nucleotides, the CDR3 is TGTGCCAGCAGCCAAGCTCCTCGTAGTGCACAGTACTTC.

The chain uses TRBV5-1 and TRBJ1-1, with 10 nucleotides matching TRBD1. Germline V lookup: CDR1 SGHRS, CDR2 YFSETQ. The CDR3 runs 16 residues. The V segment lost 4 bases and the J segment 1 base; nucleotides outside the gene matches: 7. The DNA for the CDR3 is TGCGCCAGCAGCCCTCCGAGGACAGGGGGGAACACTGAAGCTTTCTTT. This codes for CASSPPRTGGNTEAFF.

With regard to this clone: Additional DNA sequences in this sample encode the identical CDR3. The chain links TRBV5-1 to TRBJ1-1; 9 nucleotides align to TRBD1. CDR1 and CDR2 (germline): SGHRS, YFSETQ. Germline trimming cut 5 bases from V and 3 bases from J; bases unmatched to any gene: 5. The CDR3 is 14 amino acids. CDR3 protein: CASSPDRGDTEAFF. For the CDR3, the DNA is TGCGCCAGCAGTCCCGACAGGGGGGACACTGAAGCTTTCTTT.

This chain connects TRBV28 to TRBJ2-5, with TRBD2 as a possible D gene (7 bases). There are 14 residues in the CDR3. CDR1 and CDR2 (germline): MDHEN, SYDVKM. Trimming cost V 3 bases and J 5 bases, with 13 bases left between them. The DNA of the CDR3 is TGTGCCAGCAGTTTCTGGGGGGGCTCGGAGACCCAGTACTTC. Protein product: CASSFWGGSETQYF.

This chain uses TRBV7-2 with TRBJ1-3, with D hard to call. The germline V and J ends were trimmed by 5 bases and 3 bases, with 8 bases remaining between them. CDR1 is SGHTA and CDR2 is FQGNSA in the germline V gene. This CDR3 contains 13 residues. The CDR3 sequence: CASSPSFGNTIYF. CDR3 nucleotide sequence: TGTGCCAGCAGCCCTAGTTTTGGAAACACCATATATTTT.

The CDR3: CASSPGGQEGFDEQFF. CDR3 DNA sequence: TGTGCCAGCAGCCCCGGGGGACAGGAGGGCTTCGATGAGCAGTTCTTC. This rearrangement joins TRBV28 to TRBJ2-1; TRBD1 matches 8 bases. V lost 6 bases and J lost 8; bases outside the gene matches: 15. In germline, CDR1 is MDHEN, CDR2 SYDVKM. This CDR3 is built from 16 residues.

The V and J genes are TRBV6-4 and TRBJ2-7; D perhaps matches TRBD1 (6 bases). The CDR3 is made up of 12 amino acids. Germline CDR1 reads MRHNA; CDR2 reads SNTAGT. V lost 7 bases to trimming and J lost 7 bases, with 14 bases between them. The CDR3 region has the DNA TGTGCCAGCAACCACCAGGGACAAGAGCAGTACTTC. Its protein is CASNHQGQEQYF.

This chain joins TRBV5-1 and TRBJ2-6; TRBD1 matches 9 bases. The CDR3 extends over 19 amino acids. Germline CDR1 is SGHRS and CDR2 is YFSETQ. V lost 0 bases to trimming and J lost 1 base; unmatched junction nucleotides: 8. This chain's CDR3 is CASSLEGWTGVSGANVLTF. The DNA of the CDR3 is TGCGCCAGCAGCTTGGAGGGGTGGACAGGGGTTTCTGGGGCCAACGTCCTGACTTTC. Filled out from reference TRBV5-1 and TRBJ2-6, the complete variable domain reads KAGVTQTPRYLIKTRGQQVTLSCSPISGHRSVSWYQQTPGQGLQFLFEYFSETQRNKGNFPGRFSGRQFSNSRSEMNVSTLELGDSALYLCASSLEGWTGVSGANVLTFGAGSRLTVL.

The chain employs TRBV13 and TRBJ2-7; a possible D gene is TRBD1 (6 bases). The V and J ends lost 5 bases and 0 bases respectively, with 11 bases between them. This CDR3 contains 14 residues. Per germline, CDR1 PRHDT and CDR2 FYEKMQ (reference sequence). Here the CDR3 DNA reads TGTGCCAGCAGCCCCCAGGGACACTCCTACGAGCAGTACTTC. Translation gives CASSPQGHSYEQYF.

The chain combines TRBV18 with TRBJ2-3, with D tentatively TRBD2 (5 bases). CDR3 length: 12 amino acids. The germline gives CDR1 KGHSH, CDR2 LQKENI. V lost 1 base and J lost 9, with 8 bases in between. The CDR3 loop is CASSPRRETQYF. In DNA, the CDR3 is TGTGCCAGCTCACCACGAAGGGAGACGCAGTATTTT.

The chain's CDR3 is CASSPGTGEAFF. For the CDR3, the DNA is TGTGCCAGCAGCCCCGGGACAGGTGAAGCTTTCTTT. The V call is TRBV11-3, the J call TRBJ1-1; TRBD1 matches 8 bases. Germline loops: CDR1 SGHNT, CDR2 YENEEA. CDR3 length: 12 amino acids. The junction had 3 bases not matched to a gene; V was cut back by 5 bases and J by 7 bases. The full variable domain, with the rest looked up from reference TRBV11-3 and TRBJ1-1, is EAGVVQSPRYKIIEKKQPVAFWCNPISGHNTLYWYLQNLGQGPELLIRYENEEAVDDSQLPKDRFSAERLKGVDSTLKIQPAELGDSAVYLCASSPGTGEAFFGQGTRLTVV.

V is TRBV11-2 and J is TRBJ2-3; D may be TRBD2 (6 bases). The length of the CDR3 is 16 residues. Trimming removed 0 bases from V and 4 bases from J, with 14 bases in between. CDR1 is SGHAT, CDR2 FQNNGV, per germline. In nucleotides, the CDR3 is TGTGCCAGCAGCTTAGATTTAGGGAGGTCGGCAGATACGCAGTATTTT. Its protein product is CASSLDLGRSADTQYF.

This clone was seen more than once but under ten times. The gene calls are TRBV11-2 and TRBJ1-1, with D hard to call. This CDR3 has 13 residues. Germline-derived CDR1 and CDR2 are SGHAT and FQNNGV. V was pared by 8 bases and J by 8 bases, with 18 bases between. The CDR3 loop is CASWAKVGGEAFF. The CDR3 coding sequence is TGTGCCAGCTGGGCAAAAGTGGGAGGGGAAGCTTTCTTT.

The chain joins TRBV5-1 to TRBJ1-4, with D perhaps matching TRBD1 (6 bases). CDR1 SGHRS and CDR2 YFSETQ come from the germline V gene. The CDR3 contains 13 residues. Trimming took 4 bases from V and 8 from J, leaving 12 bases between them. The CDR3, as DNA: TGCGCCAGCAGCACGGGACATGAGGAAAAACTGTTTTTT. Protein product: CASSTGHEEKLFF.

The chain combines TRBV7-3 with TRBJ2-1; D may be TRBD1 (6 bases). Trimming removed 5 bases at V and 4 bases at J, with 15 bases between. CDR3 length: 15 residues. Germline CDR1 SGHTA, CDR2 FQGTGA. The CDR3 reads CASSPRQVQYNEQFF. CDR3 DNA: TGTGCCAGCAGCCCGAGACAGGTACAATACAATGAGCAGTTCTTC.

The V call is TRBV12-3 or TRBV12-4, the J call TRBJ1-1, with TRBD1 matching over 10 bases. This CDR3 contains 12 residues. The J segment lost 10 bases and the V segment lost 3 bases, leaving 2 bases of the junction unmatched. The CDR3 DNA is TGTGCCAGCAGTTTCGGACAGGGGGGAGCTTTCTTT. This gives the protein CASSFGQGGAFF.